This TCR beta chain was obtained from a study of Tregs in tolerant kidney transplant recipients. Study outcomes and limitations: Some patients' samples used different primers over time, so nucleotide sequences weren't comparable. No direct test of biological reproducibility was done here.

The table came from immunoSEQ multiplex PCR; TCRdb's copy has only in-frame clones and leaves some out. The repertoire consists of approximately 90,000 clones, with roughly 93% occurring once and the leading ten covering about 1.5%. A word on this clone: What it binds is not known.

Recipients received nonmyeloablative bone marrow transplants from related graft donors, with transient mixed chimerism. Thawed PBMCs were FACS-sorted into unstimulated CD4+CD25+CD127- regulatory T cells, CD4+CD25- non-regulatory cells, CD4 and CD8 cells. The CDR3 consists of 15 residues. The germline gives CDR1 KGHSH, CDR2 LQKENI. With V trimmed by 2 bases and J by 2 bases, 2 bases remained unmatched. This sequence joins TRBV18 and TRBJ1-1; 10 bases are a match to TRBD1. This receptor was taken from a human patient who received a combined kidney and bone marrow transplant. Part of the T cell pool may stem from the graft donor. The starting material was CD4+ T cells from blood (PBMCs), obtained 12 months after the transplant. The CDR3 DNA is TGTGCCAGCTCACCAGACAGGGGGCTCAACACTGAAGCTTTCTTT. This translates into CASSPDRGLNTEAFF. Full variable domain (missing parts from reference TRBV18 and TRBJ1-1): NAGVMQNPRHLVRRRGQEARLRCSPMKGHSHVYWYRQLPEEGLKFMVYLQKENIIDESGMPKERFSAEFPKEGPSILRIQQVVRGDSAAYFCASSPDRGLNTEAFFGQGTRLTVV.